This T cell receptor (beta chain) came from a study of CD8+CD57+ T cells in acquired aplastic anemia. As to this clonotype: As yet, its antigen is unknown.

Study-level results: Roughly 30 CD8+ CDR3 sequences occurred in both the patients and the controls.

Deletions cut 3 bases from V and 4 bases from J, with 19 bases between. CDR3 length: 17 amino acids. Germline V lookup: CDR1 LGHDT, CDR2 YNNKEL (reference sequence). Selection for sequencing was limited to patients who had shown CD8+CD57+ cell expansion by flow cytometry. Researchers used genomic DNA as the template to profile TCR beta VDJ and CDR3. TCRdb recomputed calls from the reads with MiXCR, one row per CDR3 protein. The sample records 210,000 or so distinct CDR3 sequences, 40% to 60% being singletons. The TCR sequence derives from a human donor with aplastic anemia. The chain recombines TRBV3-1 with TRBJ1-3, with D uncertain. Input material: sorted CD4+, CD8+, or CD8+CD57+ T cells (not recorded which) from PBMCs. CDR3 sequence (DNA): TGTGCCAGCAGCCAGTCGCAATTTGGGCGAAGAGGAAACACCATATATTTT. Translated: CASSQSQFGRRGNTIYF.